Below, one T cell receptor (beta chain) is given with its context. Its antigen remains undetermined. Per-base quality was not reported, and no clone a single base away is much larger than it. The donors were healthy, HIV-negative adults who had no recently reported acute infections or vaccinations. Only Caucasian adults living in Nashville, Tennessee, USA were represented among the donors. Magnetic negative selection was used to enrich CD4+ T cells, after which naive cells were positively selected on CD45RA and the negative fraction became the memory subset. After blood collection by leukapheresis, PBMCs were isolated using Ficoll-Histopaque density gradient centrifugation and then cryopreserved in the vapor phase of liquid nitrogen. Purity and quantity of every magnetically sorted T cell population were checked by analytical flow cytometry. From each sorted fraction, genomic DNA was isolated and quantified by UV absorbance on a Nanodrop 2000c.

Measured from the cysteine to the phenylalanine, the CDR3 is 17 residues long. CDR3 DNA is the only sequence kept; it has 51 bases, read in frame from the first base. Trimming accounts for 3 bases at V and 4 bases at J, while the number of junction bases matched to no gene is 10. Per the germline V gene (reference sequence), LNHNV is the CDR1 and YYDKDF is the CDR2. The source of the sample is a study of shared clonotypes between healthy human individuals (TCRdb year 2020). A note on the overall study: The cohort included a few men and a couple of women between 18 and 49 years of age. For each donor, three plates each were used for CD4 naive and CD4 memory, two plates were used for CD8 naive, and one plate was used for CD8 memory. To estimate repertoire size and how much clonotype sharing occurs between individuals, the study deeply sequenced the blood TCR repertoires of five healthy adults. Different laboratories and diverse techniques were used to prepare libraries and sequence TCR repertoires, to increase sequencing depth and limit assay-specific biases. Leukapheresis yielded between about 0.9 and 10 billion PBMCs per donor.

Study-wide findings and limitations: When several donors were compared, the shared fraction of clonotypes was 5% to 6.5% for naive CD4, about 4% for naive CD8, 2% to 2.5% for memory CD4, and less than 0.5% for memory CD8. Even with the large sequencing depth, rarefaction of the sorted-subset datasets indicated that sequencing was incomplete. Compared with non-shared clonotypes, the clonotypes found in all four sorted-subset donors had higher generation probabilities. Naive subsets generally had larger estimated clonotype richness than memory subsets. Because the study included a small number of donors, the genetic and exposure-history diversity represented was limited. Only blood was sampled, and tissue TCR repertoires likely differ from those in blood. Based on pairwise subsampling, the degree of clonotype sharing among donors was expected to be affected by sequencing depth.

Using the deep immunoSEQ assay, multiplex PCR amplified TCR CDR3 regions from genomic DNA. For each cell subset, the extracted genomic DNA was distributed evenly across all wells of several immunoSEQ 96-well plates, and each plate served as one replicate. Each replicate PCR for sorted subsets received about 220 ng genomic DNA, equal to about 30,000 T cell genomes. Purified libraries were measured with a Qubit 3.0 fluorometer, size-checked on a Bioanalyzer 2100, and measured again with the KAPA Library Quantification kit. Each immunoSEQ 96-well plate was sequenced on its own single-read 150-cycle Illumina NextSeq 550 flow cell. Per the source publication's procedure: Because the immunoSEQ output held only junctional sequences and lacked quality scores, the filtering could not match the filtering applied to full-length reads. Sequences were annotated with PyIR, a Python wrapper for IgBLAST v1.9, using IMGT germline references to assign V/J genes and CDR3. Any read was removed if the V/J assignment was weak (E-value above 1e-6), the CDR3 was missing, or the read contained stop codons, out-of-frame junctions, or ambiguous translated residues. A V3J clonotype was defined by an identical inferred V gene, J gene, and CDR3 amino acid sequence. Percentage overlap between repertoires was calculated by dividing the number of shared unique clonotypes by the size of the smaller repertoire. RTK rarefaction, the Chao1 estimator, and Recon v2.1 estimates of unobserved clonotypes were used to assess repertoire richness. OLGA was used to compute generation probabilities for all TCRbeta clonotypes that the gDNA method yielded from a few donors. What TCRdb holds here is the immuneACCESS table cut down to in-frame rearrangements. Part of the clones is not present; checked against another copy, under half of the missing clones reflect an unresolved V gene, and the others are unexplained. V and J calls and clone size come straight from that table; D and trimming were deduced from the DNA. This sample lists roughly 2.4 million clones; almost 96% were detected once. More than 0.1% of the sample is held by the ten biggest clonotypes.

The chain uses TRBV15 and TRBJ1-2; TRBD1 lines up with 11 middle nucleotides. Input material: naive CD4+ T cells sorted from blood. What the cell subset or site label conveys for this sample: CD45RA+ positively selected. This TCR came from a man between 18 and 29 years old in good health. The nucleotide sequence reads as follows: TGTGCCACCAGCAGCGTTGGGACAGGGGGACGGGGCTATGGCTACACCTTC. Translated, this gives CATSSVGTGGRGYGYTF.